This T cell receptor (beta chain) was recorded in a study of CD8+CD57+ T cells in acquired aplastic anemia. Overall study context: The sorted CD4+ and CD8+ cells yielded an average around 3 ug of DNA.

Points from the study as a whole: Comparison of patients with controls identified roughly 27 shared CD8+ CDR3 sequences.

A note on this clonotype: What it recognizes is unknown.

Profiles of TCR beta VDJ and CDR3 were generated from a genomic DNA template. From the reads, TCRdb called clonotypes with MiXCR, one entry per CDR3 protein. Of 160,000 or so distinct CDR3 sequences detected, over 70% appear once; the ten largest clones hold approximately 48%. An expansion of CD8+CD57+ cells by flow cytometry had been shown in patients chosen for sequencing. This receptor was identified in a human donor with aplastic anemia. The specimen was sorted CD4+, CD8+, or CD8+CD57+ T cells (not recorded which) from PBMCs.

The CDR3 DNA sequence: TGTGCCAGCAGCCCAGATGGGCAGATGTCCGATGAGCAGTTCTTC. This sequence encodes CASSPDGQMSDEQFF. The rearrangement joins TRBV9 to TRBJ2-1; D gene ambiguous. Trimming pared 4 bases from V and 8 bases from J, leaving 19 bases between. Germline V gives CDR1 SGDLS, CDR2 YYNGEE. This CDR3 spans 15 amino acids.